These T cell receptor beta chains were read from a single sample in a study of T cells in tuberculosis. Sequenced by immunoSEQ multiplex PCR; TCRdb stores in-frame clones only, minus some. The sample lists roughly 60,000 clones; around 81% were seen once. Sequencing was done on a sample of CD1b-GMM tetramer-negative cells sorted from PBMCs. The receptors come from an adult woman with latent tuberculosis. CDR3s include the opening cysteine and the closing phenylalanine or tryptophan. The D gene is left open where the match is weak. Some rows mark clone size as missing; the rest say once, few, many or name a class of expanded clone.

.,TRBJ1-1,TRBV11-3,.,CASSPRSNTEAFF,TGTGCCAGCAGCCCGAGATCGAACACTGAAGCTTTCTTT
.,TRBJ2-3,TRBV5-4,TRBD1,CASSVGQGRTDTQYF,TGTGCCAGCAGCGTCGGACAGGGGAGGACAGATACGCAGTATTTT
.,TRBJ1-4,TRBV11-3,.,CASSLEPRVNEKLFF,TGTGCCAGCAGCTTAGAACCACGGGTTAATGAAAAACTGTTTTTT
.,TRBJ2-1,TRBV11-3,TRBD2,CASSPRLAGGGNEQFF,TGTGCCAGCAGCCCCAGACTAGCGGGGGGGGGCAATGAGCAGTTCTTC
.,TRBJ1-2,TRBV11-1,TRBD1,CASSTPGTGLYGYTF,TGTGCCAGCAGCACCCCAGGGACAGGCCTCTATGGCTACACCTTC
.,TRBJ2-6,TRBV2,TRBD1,CASSRDRGYGANVLTF,TGTGCCAGCAGCCGGGACAGGGGGTATGGGGCCAACGTCCTGACTTTC
.,TRBJ2-1,TRBV5-4,TRBD2,CASSSGTSGRLGYNEQFF,TGTGCCAGCAGCTCCGGGACTAGCGGGAGGCTGGGATACAATGAGCAGTTCTTC
once,TRBJ1-4,TRBV6-1,.,CATSAMGPEEKLFF,TGTGCCACCTCCGCAATGGGTCCGGAGGAAAAACTGTTTTTT
.,TRBJ2-2,TRBV19,.,CASSPSPQGSGELFF,TGTGCCAGTAGTCCAAGCCCCCAGGGGTCCGGGGAGCTGTTTTTT
once,TRBJ1-4,TRBV30,TRBD1,CAWTRQGNEKLFF,TGTGCCTGGACCAGACAGGGGAATGAAAAACTGTTTTTT
.,TRBJ2-7,TRBV2,.,CAGRRQAGYEQYF,TGTGCCGGGAGGAGGCAGGCTGGCTACGAGCAGTACTTC
.,TRBJ2-5,TRBV7-3,TRBD2,CASSSGLNSVETQYF,TGTGCCAGCAGCTCGGGACTAAATAGTGTGGAGACCCAGTACTTC
.,TRBJ2-3,TRBV19,TRBD1,CASSPGTEYTDTQYF,TGTGCCAGTAGTCCCGGGACAGAGTACACAGATACGCAGTATTTT
.,TRBJ2-3,TRBV11-3,.,CASSSGSFTDTQYF,TGTGCCAGCAGCTCCGGTTCGTTCACAGATACGCAGTATTTT
.,TRBJ1-1,TRBV7-2,TRBD1,CASSKGQAKNTEAFF,TGTGCCAGCAGCAAGGGACAGGCTAAGAACACTGAAGCTTTCTTT
.,TRBJ1-2,TRBV6-1,.,CASSTNYGYTF,TGTGCCAGCTCAACTAACTATGGCTACACCTTC
.,TRBJ2-7,TRBV2,TRBD1,CASRVQRTGGSEQYF,TGTGCCAGCAGAGTCCAGAGGACAGGGGGTAGCGAGCAGTACTTC
once,TRBJ1-2,TRBV19,TRBD1,CASSPGDSPSYGYTF,TGTGCCAGTAGTCCCGGGGACAGCCCCTCCTATGGCTACACCTTC
.,TRBJ2-1,TRBV6-7,.,CASSYVPGRGQFF,TGTGCCAGCAGTTACGTACCAGGGCGTGGGCAGTTCTTC
few,TRBJ2-7,TRBV18,.,CASSPPNF,TGTGCCAGCTCCCCCCCCAACTTC
.,TRBJ2-7,TRBV4-3,.,CASSQDRQGPYEQYF,TGCGCCAGCAGCCAAGATAGGCAGGGTCCCTACGAGCAGTACTTC
.,TRBJ2-7,TRBV5-1,TRBD2,CASRRTSEANEQYF,TGCGCCAGCAGGCGGACTAGCGAGGCCAACGAGCAGTACTTC
.,TRBJ2-6,TRBV6-1,.,CASSEVGAPGRANVLTF,TGTGCCAGCAGTGAAGTAGGGGCGCCGGGTCGGGCCAACGTCCTGACTTTC
.,TRBJ2-7,TRBV19,.,CASSSEPGGIVSYEQYF,TGTGCCAGTAGTAGCGAACCTGGGGGGATCGTCTCCTACGAGCAGTACTTC
.,TRBJ2-7,TRBV19,.,CASSINLRVDEQYF,TGTGCCAGTAGTATTAATCTTCGAGTCGACGAGCAGTACTTC
.,TRBJ1-1,TRBV10-1,TRBD1,CATSSSHSYPRTGGPLNTEAFF,TGCGCCACCAGTTCATCCCACAGTTACCCCCGAACAGGGGGCCCCCTGAACACTGAAGCTTTCTTT
.,TRBJ1-3,TRBV11-2,.,CASSALQRARGAKDTIYF,TGTGCCAGCAGCGCCCTACAAAGGGCGCGGGGGGCGAAAGACACCATATATTTT
.,TRBJ2-7,TRBV19,TRBD1,CASSRQGSYEQYF,TGTGCCAGTAGCCGACAGGGCTCATACGAGCAGTACTTC
.,TRBJ1-4,TRBV2,TRBD1,CASSPQGINEKLFF,TGTGCCAGCAGTCCACAGGGGATTAATGAAAAACTGTTTTTT
.,TRBJ1-3,TRBV11-3,.,CASSPGGGRSSGNTIYF,TGTGCCAGCAGCCCCGGGGGGGGCAGATCCTCTGGAAACACCATATATTTT
.,TRBJ2-3,TRBV5-4,TRBD2,CASSSPSGGTYPSTDTQYF,TGTGCCAGCAGCTCTCCTAGCGGGGGGACCTACCCTAGCACAGATACGCAGTATTTT
.,TRBJ1-5,TRBV2,TRBD1,CASSAITGTGGLYSNQPQHF,TGTGCCAGCAGTGCCATAACCGGGACAGGGGGCCTTTATAGCAATCAGCCCCAGCATTTT
.,TRBJ2-1,TRBV6-6,.,CASSYSTGDYNEQFF,TGTGCCAGCAGTTACTCGACAGGAGATTACAATGAGCAGTTCTTC
.,TRBJ2-7,TRBV5-1,.,CASSPSPRGGPYEQYF,TGCGCCAGCAGCCCCTCGCCGCGAGGGGGACCCTACGAGCAGTACTTC
.,TRBJ1-1,TRBV15,.,CATSRPGLMNTEAFF,TGTGCCACCAGCAGACCGGGACTCATGAACACTGAAGCTTTCTTT
.,TRBJ2-7,TRBV10-2,.,CASFSAEGGYEQYF,TGCGCCAGTTTCTCAGCGGAGGGCGGGTACGAGCAGTACTTC
.,TRBJ1-4,TRBV28,TRBD1,CASIQQGGGSEKLFF,TGTGCCAGCATTCAACAGGGGGGCGGGAGTGAAAAACTGTTTTTT
.,TRBJ2-7,TRBV7-9,.,CASTMGGAGSYEQYF,TGTGCCAGCACCATGGGGGGGGCGGGGTCCTACGAGCAGTACTTC
.,TRBJ2-3,TRBV10-2,.,CASSDVLDTQYF,TGCGCCAGCAGTGATGTCCTAGATACGCAGTATTTT
.,TRBJ1-2,TRBV7-2,TRBD1,CASSLKLGDRANYGYTF,TGTGCCAGCAGCCTTAAACTTGGGGACAGGGCGAACTATGGCTACACCTTC
.,TRBJ2-2,TRBV6-1,TRBD2,CASTSGGAGELFF,TGTGCCAGCACCTCGGGGGGGGCCGGGGAGCTGTTTTTT
.,TRBJ2-1,TRBV6-1,.,CASRVRGDNEQFF,TGTGCCAGCAGAGTAAGGGGCGACAATGAGCAGTTCTTC
.,TRBJ1-1,TRBV28,TRBD1,CAIRQGDRRTEAFF,TGTGCCATTAGACAGGGGGACAGGAGGACTGAAGCTTTCTTT